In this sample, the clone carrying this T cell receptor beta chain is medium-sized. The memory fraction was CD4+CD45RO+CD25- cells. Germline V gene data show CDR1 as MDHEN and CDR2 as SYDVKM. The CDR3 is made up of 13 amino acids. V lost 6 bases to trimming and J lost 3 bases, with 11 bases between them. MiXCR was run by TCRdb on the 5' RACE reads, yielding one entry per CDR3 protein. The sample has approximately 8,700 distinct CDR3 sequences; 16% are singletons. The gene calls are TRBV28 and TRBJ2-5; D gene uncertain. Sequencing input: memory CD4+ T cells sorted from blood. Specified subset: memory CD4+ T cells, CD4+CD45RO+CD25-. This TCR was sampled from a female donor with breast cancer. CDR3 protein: CASRKVNEETQYF. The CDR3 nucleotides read TGTGCCAGCAGGAAGGTAAATGAAGAGACCCAGTACTTC. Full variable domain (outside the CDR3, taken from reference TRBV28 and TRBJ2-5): DVKVTQSSRYLVKRTGEKVFLECVQDMDHENMFWYRQDPGLGLRLIYFSYDVKMKEKGDIPEGYSVSREKKERFSLILESASTNQTSMYLCASRKVNEETQYFGPGTRLLVL.